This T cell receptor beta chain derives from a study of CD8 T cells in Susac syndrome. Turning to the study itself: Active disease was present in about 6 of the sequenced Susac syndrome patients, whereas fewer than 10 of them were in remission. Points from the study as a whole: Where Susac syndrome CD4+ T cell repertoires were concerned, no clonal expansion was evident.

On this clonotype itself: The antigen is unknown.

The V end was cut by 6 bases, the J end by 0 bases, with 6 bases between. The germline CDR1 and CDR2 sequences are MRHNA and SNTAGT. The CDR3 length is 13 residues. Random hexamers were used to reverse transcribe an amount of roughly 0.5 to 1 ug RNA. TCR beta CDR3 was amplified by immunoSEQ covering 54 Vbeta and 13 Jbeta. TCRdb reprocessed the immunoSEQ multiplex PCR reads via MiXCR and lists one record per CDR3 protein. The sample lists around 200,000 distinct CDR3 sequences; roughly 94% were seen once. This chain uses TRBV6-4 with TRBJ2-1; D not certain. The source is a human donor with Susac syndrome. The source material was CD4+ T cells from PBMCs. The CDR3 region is CASSSFSYNEQFF. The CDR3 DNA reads TGTGCCAGCAGCTCCTTCTCCTACAATGAGCAGTTCTTC.